The 25 T cell receptor beta chains listed next were all sequenced from one sample in a study of blood T cell repertoires in COVID-19. The method was immunoSEQ multiplex PCR; TCRdb's version includes in-frame clones alone and lacks a portion of them. The repertoire holds 220,000 or so clones, with 85% to 90% as singletons. The specimen sequenced was PBMCs or T cells enriched from blood (not recorded which). Every receptor here comes from a man aged 45-65 years who had been exposed to COVID-19.

J is TRBJ2-3 and V is TRBV18; 8 bases agree with TRBD1. Per germline, CDR1 KGHSH and CDR2 LQKENI. This CDR3 spans 16 amino acids. V was pared by 1 base and J by 3 bases, with 6 bases of the junction left unmatched. The CDR3 region is CASSPLGRGLTDTQYF. The CDR3 bases are TGTGCCAGCTCACCACTCGGCAGGGGGCTGACAGATACGCAGTATTTT.

The chain is built from TRBV7-9 and TRBJ2-7; possibly TRBD1 for D (6 bases). The V gene lost 5 bases and the J gene lost 2 bases, with 13 bases spanning the gap. The CDR3 is 14 amino acids. The germline gives CDR1 SEHNR, CDR2 FQNEAQ (reference sequence). This CDR3 is CASSVAGDAYEQYF. The CDR3 bases are TGTGCCAGCAGCGTGGCAGGGGACGCCTACGAGCAGTACTTC. Full variable domain (remainder filled in from reference TRBV7-9 and TRBJ2-7): DTGVSQNPRHKITKRGQNVTFRCDPISEHNRLYWYRQTLGQGPEFLTYFQNEAQLEKSRLLSDRFSAERPKGSFSTLEIQRTEQGDSAMYLCASSVAGDAYEQYFGPGTRLTVT.

The chain links TRBV2 to TRBJ2-7; possible D gene TRBD2, 6 bases. Germline-derived CDR1 and CDR2 are SNHLY and FYNNEI. There are 13 residues in the CDR3. Trimming cost V 11 bases and J 2 bases, with 16 bases left between them. CDR3 region: CAGGGTGAYEQYV. As DNA, the CDR3 is TGTGCCGGGGGAGGAACGGGAGCCTACGAGCAGTACGTC.

The chain has TRBV5-5 and TRBJ1-1; the D gene is possibly TRBD1 (5 bases). CDR1 and CDR2 from the germline V gene are SGHKS and YYEKEE (reference sequence). V dropped 0 bases and J dropped 0 bases, with 12 bases sitting between them. There are 16 residues in the CDR3. The CDR3 region has the DNA TGTGCCAGCAGCTTGGCAGGGCCCTTAATGAACACTGAAGCTTTCTTT. It is translated as CASSLAGPLMNTEAFF. Variable domain in full (rest from reference TRBV5-5 and TRBJ1-1): DAGVTQSPTHLIKTRGQQVTLRCSPISGHKSVSWYQQVLGQGPQFIFQYYEKEERGRGNFPDRFSARQFPNYSSELNVNALLLGDSALYLCASSLAGPLMNTEAFFGQGTRLTVV.

The V and J genes are TRBV11-2 and TRBJ2-2; possible D gene TRBD2, 6 bases. V was clipped by 5 bases and J by 5 bases, with 18 bases between them. The CDR3 runs 16 residues. Per germline, CDR1 SGHAT and CDR2 FQNNGV. Here the CDR3 reads CASSTLGGRGTGELFF. DNA for the CDR3: TGTGCCAGCAGCACCCTCGGGGGACGGGGAACCGGGGAGCTGTTTTTT.

The gene calls are TRBV27 and TRBJ2-7, with D tentatively TRBD2 (6 bases). Germline loops: CDR1 MNHEY, CDR2 SMNVEV (reference sequence). CDR3 length: 13 amino acids. V was shortened by 5 bases and J by 0 bases, with 8 bases between the two germline ends. DNA for the CDR3: TGTGCCAGCAGTGCCGGGAGCTCCTACGAGCAGTACTTC. Its protein product is CASSAGSSYEQYF.

V and J are TRBV29-1 and TRBJ2-2, with D perhaps matching TRBD2 (5 bases). The germline V and J ends were trimmed by 4 bases and 0 bases, with 15 bases remaining between them. This CDR3 is built from 16 residues. Germline CDR1 reads SQVTM; CDR2 reads ANQGSEA. DNA for the CDR3: TGCAGCGTTGTAGACACTAGACCTTCGAACACCGGGGAGCTGTTTTTT. Protein sequence: CSVVDTRPSNTGELFF.

The chain carries TRBV7-2 and TRBJ1-2; 7 positions agree with TRBD1. Germline lookup yields CDR1 SGHTA and CDR2 FQGNSA. J was trimmed by 5 bases and V by 3 bases; bases with no gene match: 15. The CDR3 length is 17 residues. DNA of the CDR3: TGTGCCAGCAGCTTGTGGGGTGCAGTGGGGACAGATTATGGCTACACCTTC. Protein: CASSLWGAVGTDYGYTF.

CDR3: CASSLLVGTSSGEQYV. Written as DNA, the CDR3 is TGTGCCAGCAGCTTACTTGTAGGGACTAGCTCTGGCGAGCAGTACGTC. The chain couples TRBV11-2 to TRBJ2-7, with 9 bases lining up with TRBD2. CDR3 length: 16 amino acids. Germline loops: CDR1 SGHAT, CDR2 FQNNGV. The J segment lost 6 bases and the V segment lost 2 bases, leaving 11 bases of the junction unmatched.

V gene TRBV14 combines with J gene TRBJ2-2; 7 nucleotides align to TRBD2. V gave up 1 base and J gave up 8 bases; unmatched junction bases: 7. In germline, CDR1 is SGHDN, CDR2 FVKESK. The CDR3 consists of 15 residues. The CDR3 region has the DNA TGTGCCAGCAGCCAAGCGCTCGCGGGAGTGGGGGAGCTGTTTTTT. The encoded protein is CASSQALAGVGELFF.

This clone was found many times. The same CDR3 also results from other DNA sequences found in this sample. The chain is built from TRBV28 and TRBJ2-7; the D gene is possibly TRBD1 (5 bases). The CDR3 extends over 12 amino acids. V lost 3 bases and J 5 bases, leaving 8 bases between the germline ends. The germline V gene encodes CDR1 MDHEN and CDR2 SYDVKM. CDR3 nucleotides: TGTGCCAGCAGTTTTGGGGCTCACGAGCAGTACGTC. It translates to CASSFGAHEQYV.

This chain's CDR3 is CASSLPGQPQHF. As DNA, the CDR3 is TGTGCCAGCAGTTTACCGGGTCAGCCCCAGCATTTT. This chain links TRBV28 with TRBJ1-5; the D is unclear. CDR1 is MDHEN, CDR2 SYDVKM, per germline. The CDR3 sequence is 12 residues long. V gave up 2 bases and J gave up 6 bases, with 5 bases separating them.

The chain combines TRBV18 with TRBJ1-1, with 7 nucleotides matching TRBD1. The germline V gene encodes CDR1 KGHSH and CDR2 LQKENI. The V gene end was trimmed by 3 bases and the J gene end by 1 base; junction bases not matched to a gene: 8. The CDR3 consists of 16 residues. The CDR3 region has the DNA TGTGCCAGCTCACCTAGCCCGGGACAGCAGAACACTGAAGCTTTCTTT. This translates into CASSPSPGQQNTEAFF.

This chain joins TRBV5-1 and TRBJ2-7, with TRBD2 as a possible D gene (6 bases). Germline V lookup: CDR1 SGHRS, CDR2 YFSETQ. This CDR3 is 14 amino acids long. V lost 1 base and J 2 bases, leaving 10 bases between the germline ends. CDR3: CASSLKRGTYEQYF. The CDR3 region has the DNA TGCGCCAGCAGCTTGAAACGGGGGACCTACGAGCAGTACTTC.

This chain joins TRBV5-8 and TRBJ1-2, with D maybe TRBD1 (6 bases). The ends were cut back, 0 bases at V and 7 bases at J, with 16 bases in the middle. In germline, CDR1 is SGHTS, CDR2 YDEGEE. The CDR3 runs to 15 residues. The CDR3 region has the DNA TGTGCCAGCAGCTTGGTGGAGGCGGGGGCCGGTGGCTACACCTTC. It codes for CASSLVEAGAGGYTF.

This chain links TRBV5-1 with TRBJ1-6; 9 bases are shared with TRBD1. The germline gives CDR1 SGHRS, CDR2 YFSETQ. The junction had 3 bases not matched to a gene; V was cut back by 4 bases and J by 4 bases. CDR3 size: 15 residues. As DNA, the CDR3 is TGCGCCAGCAGCCTGGGACAGGGATATAATTCACCCCTCCACTTT. Translating it yields CASSLGQGYNSPLHF.

The genes are TRBV7-9 and TRBJ1-4; maybe TRBD1 (6 bases). Trimming took off 5 bases at V and 9 bases at J, with 25 bases between the two ends. The CDR3 loop spans 17 amino acids. Germline CDR1 and CDR2: SEHNR and FQNEAQ (reference sequence). Here the CDR3 reads CASSPNRAGVKVQKLFF. The DNA of the CDR3 is TGTGCCAGCAGCCCGAACAGGGCTGGGGTTAAAGTTCAAAAACTGTTTTTT.

The rearrangement uses TRBV12-3 or TRBV12-4 and TRBJ1-1; a possible D gene is TRBD1 (5 bases). V lost 3 bases and J lost 7, with 9 bases in between. The CDR3 totals 12 residues. As DNA, the CDR3 is TGTGCCAGCAGTTTTATGGGGGGTGAAGCTTTCTTT. It translates to CASSFMGGEAFF.

This chain uses TRBV3-1 (or the pseudogene TRBV3-2) with TRBJ1-2; TRBD1 matches 8 bases. The CDR3 sequence is 15 residues long. Trimming cost V 2 bases and J 4 bases; bases outside gene matches: 6. In germline, CDR1 is LGHDT, CDR2 YNNKEL (reference sequence). DNA for the CDR3: TGTGCCAGCAGCCAAAGGGGACAGGAGTCCTATGGCTACACCTTC. This encodes CASSQRGQESYGYTF.

V usage is TRBV5-4 and J usage is TRBJ2-1; TRBD1 matches 7 bases. With V trimmed by 4 bases and J by 8 bases, 9 bases remained unmatched. Germline V lookup: CDR1 SGHNT, CDR2 YYREEE (reference sequence). The CDR3 is made up of 14 amino acids. CDR3 protein: CASSDRDRVHEQFF. CDR3 sequence (DNA): TGTGCCAGCAGCGACCGGGACAGAGTCCATGAGCAGTTCTTC.

The chain uses TRBV5-4 and TRBJ2-3; 10 positions agree with TRBD2. The trim removed 3 bases at V and 3 bases at J, leaving 7 bases unmatched. CDR1 and CDR2 (germline): SGHNT, YYREEE (reference sequence). The CDR3 runs to 16 residues. CDR3 amino acids: CASSSRVSGGTDTQYF. CDR3 DNA sequence: TGTGCCAGCAGCTCCCGGGTTAGCGGGGGGACAGATACGCAGTATTTT.

This chain links TRBV7-2 with TRBJ2-1, with 10 bases fitting TRBD2. There are 16 residues in the CDR3. The germline V gene encodes CDR1 SGHTA and CDR2 FQGNSA. V dropped 0 bases and J dropped 8; count of bases not matched to a gene: 7. The CDR3: CASSLAVLAGVHEQFF. The CDR3 DNA is TGTGCCAGCAGCTTAGCTGTTCTAGCGGGAGTACATGAGCAGTTCTTC.

This clone was counted once. CDR3 DNA sequence: TGCAGCGTCCCCCGGGACAGGGGGCCTGGCTACACCTTC. Its translation is CSVPRDRGPGYTF. The rearrangement uses TRBV29-1 and TRBJ1-2; 12 bases fit TRBD1. CDR3 length: 13 residues. Germline V gene sequence: CDR1 SQVTM, CDR2 ANQGSEA. The V gene end was trimmed by 6 bases and the J gene end by 7 bases; junction bases not matched to a gene: 6.

The CDR3 sequence is CASSPGQGITNTEAFF. CDR3 coding DNA: TGTGCCAGCAGCCCGGGACAGGGGATTACGAACACTGAAGCTTTCTTT. The chain links TRBV5-5 to TRBJ1-1; the match to TRBD1 covers 10 bases. V was clipped by 4 bases and J by 1 base; unmatched bases: 7. Germline values: CDR1 SGHKS, CDR2 YYEKEE (reference sequence). This CDR3 contains 16 residues.

This clone occurred once. This sequence joins TRBV14 and TRBJ2-2; TRBD1 matches at 7 bases. V was clipped by 3 bases and J by 1 base; unmatched bases: 5. Germline V gives CDR1 SGHDN, CDR2 FVKESK. CDR3 length equals 16 residues. CDR3 in amino acids: CASSQRTGKNTGELFF. In nucleotides, the CDR3 is TGTGCCAGCAGCCAGAGGACAGGAAAGAACACCGGGGAGCTGTTTTTT.